This entry lists 20 T cell receptor beta chains sequenced from one sample in a study of persistence of HIV-infected CD4 T cells. Cells were stimulated with CMV-infected fibroblast lysates at approximately 10 ug/mL. Responding CD4+ T cells were sorted by upregulation of both CD40 ligand and CD69. No cognate antigen is known for these TCRs. The immunoSEQ assay was version 4, run in survey mode. The repertoire was sequenced with immunoSEQ multiplex PCR; TCRdb's copy has only in-frame clones and lacks some. The sample shows roughly 17,000 clones, less than 70% of them seen only once. The starting material was CD4+ T cells sorted from PBMCs after approximately 19-hour stimulation, obtained from a patient who received antiretroviral therapy. These receptors originate from an adult woman with HIV who was CMV-seropositive.

The chain combines TRBV10-1 with TRBJ2-2; 7 bases fit TRBD1. CDR3 size: 12 residues. Germline V gene data show CDR1 as WNHNN and CDR2 as SYGVQD (reference sequence). V shed 5 bases and J 6 bases; nucleotides not matched to a gene: 0. CDR3 sequence: CASSQGAGELFF. The CDR3 nucleotides are TGCGCCAGCAGTCAGGGGGCCGGGGAGCTGTTTTTT.

Judged by abundance, this clone is medium-sized. The gene calls are TRBV10-3 and TRBJ2-5; the match to TRBD2 covers 7 bases. CDR1 and CDR2 (germline): ENHRY, SYGVKD. The ends lost 10 bases at V and 5 bases at J; junction bases unmatched: 22. This CDR3 region has 17 residues. The CDR3 loop reads CATQRGSRGGREETQYF. CDR3 nucleotides: TGTGCCACTCAGAGGGGTTCGAGGGGCGGGAGAGAGGAGACCCAGTACTTC.

Written as DNA, the CDR3 is TGTGCCAGCAGTGACCCGGACATTGAAGCTTTCTTT. Protein sequence: CASSDPDIEAFF. The J gene is TRBJ1-1, the V gene TRBV2; maybe TRBD1 (5 bases). Germline V CDR1 and CDR2: SNHLY, FYNNEI. Trimming removed 3 bases at V and 7 bases at J, with 9 bases between. The CDR3 covers 12 residues.

This chain joins TRBV4-1 and TRBJ2-7; TRBD1 is a possible D gene (5 bases). CDR1 and CDR2 (germline): MGHRA, YSYEKL. This CDR3 is 14 amino acids long. V was shortened by 0 bases and J by 7 bases, with 13 bases between the two germline ends. The chain's CDR3 is CASSQDSGSREQYF. The CDR3 DNA sequence: TGCGCCAGCAGCCAAGATTCAGGGTCCCGGGAGCAGTACTTC.

This clone was found once. The CDR3 loop reads CASSPAISGGAFF. The CDR3 coding sequence is TGCGCCAGCAGCCCGGCCATTAGCGGAGGAGCTTTCTTT. The chain combines TRBV5-1 with TRBJ1-1; D remains unclear. Germline lookup yields CDR1 SGHRS and CDR2 YFSETQ. The germline V and J ends were trimmed by 4 bases and 10 bases, with 17 bases remaining between them. The CDR3 contains 13 residues.

The chain has TRBV7-6 and TRBJ2-1; TRBD2 is a possible D gene (5 bases). Germline CDR1 is SGHVS and CDR2 is FNYEAQ. The V and J ends lost 3 bases and 9 bases respectively, with 6 bases between them. The CDR3 is 11 residues long. The chain's CDR3 is CASSFEGEQFF. The CDR3 bases are TGTGCCAGCAGCTTCGAGGGTGAGCAGTTCTTC.

V is TRBV30 and J is TRBJ1-2, with TRBD1 identical over 11 bases. CDR3 length: 14 residues. J lost 5 bases, V lost 5 bases, and 7 bases had no gene match. Germline-derived CDR1 and CDR2 are GTSNPN and SVGIG (reference sequence). The CDR3 DNA reads as TGTGCCTGGTCTCCAGGACAGGGGGCTTATGGCTACACCTTC. Protein product: CAWSPGQGAYGYTF. Supplemented by reference TRBV30 and TRBJ1-2, the full variable domain reads SQTIHQWPATLVQPVGSPLSLECTVEGTSNPNLYWYRQAAGRGLQLLFYSVGIGQISSEVPQNLSASRPQDRQFILSSKKLLLSDSGFYLCAWSPGQGAYGYTFGSGTRLTVV.

This chain uses TRBV6-1 with TRBJ1-6; D possibly corresponds to TRBD1 (5 bases). CDR1 is MNHNS, CDR2 SASEGT, per germline. V shed 1 base and J shed 10 bases, with 17 bases lying between them. The CDR3 contains 16 residues. The CDR3 loop is CASSEGRLLGGSPLHF. The CDR3 coding sequence is TGTGCCAGCAGTGAAGGGAGGCTCCTCGGGGGGTCACCCCTCCACTTT.

The V call is TRBV29-1, the J call TRBJ1-1, with a possible D match to TRBD1 (6 bases). Trimming took off 7 bases at V and 5 bases at J, with 17 bases between the two ends. Germline V gene sequence: CDR1 SQVTM, CDR2 ANQGSEA. The CDR3 runs to 13 residues. The CDR3 coding sequence is TGCAGCGCTCTAGGCAGGGGTAGTACTGAAGCTTTCTTT. Translating gives CSALGRGSTEAFF.

The CDR3 protein is CASSVRNRYEQYF. The CDR3 DNA follows: TGTGCCAGCAGTGTAAGAAACCGCTACGAGCAGTACTTC. The chain uses TRBV2 and TRBJ2-7; D is undetermined. The ends were cut back, 4 bases at V and 3 bases at J, with 10 bases in the middle. Germline-derived CDR1 and CDR2 are SNHLY and FYNNEI. This CDR3 is 13 amino acids long.

The chain recombines TRBV28 with TRBJ2-1; D remains ambiguous. The CDR3 covers 11 residues. The germline V gene has CDR1 MDHEN and CDR2 SYDVKM. V was clipped by 5 bases and J by 15 bases, with 14 bases between them. The CDR3 region has the DNA TGTGCCAGCAGTGATCGGTCTTCTGCGTTCTTC. Residues: CASSDRSSAFF.

This clone was observed a few times. This chain uses TRBV5-1 with TRBJ1-1, with 9 bases lining up with TRBD1. The V gene end was trimmed by 0 bases and the J gene end by 5 bases; junction bases not matched to a gene: 8. Germline CDR1 SGHRS, CDR2 YFSETQ. CDR3 length: 16 residues. The CDR3 region has the DNA TGCGCCAGCAGCTTGGTGACAGGGGGACGCTGGACTGAAGCTTTCTTT. Its translation is CASSLVTGGRWTEAFF.

This clone counts as medium-sized (0.01 to 0.1%). The CDR3 reads CASSQDPGSEQFF. DNA for the CDR3: TGTGCCAGCAGCCAAGATCCAGGATCTGAGCAGTTCTTC. The chain recombines TRBV3-1 (or the pseudogene TRBV3-2) with TRBJ2-1; D call uncertain. This CDR3 is 13 amino acids long. Germline-derived CDR1 and CDR2 are LGHDT and YNNKEL (reference sequence). V was cut by 0 bases and J by 9 bases, with 9 bases left in between.

This chain uses TRBV4-1 with TRBJ2-2; D is perhaps TRBD1 or TRBD2 (6 bases each). Trimming cost V 3 bases and J 7 bases, with 9 bases left between them. Germline-derived CDR1 and CDR2 are MGHRA and YSYEKL. This CDR3 has 13 residues. CDR3 DNA: TGCGCCAGCAGCCAGGAGGGGGTCGGGGAGCTGTTTTTT. Translation: CASSQEGVGELFF.

This clone was observed a handful of times. J is TRBJ2-3 and V is TRBV7-3, with no clear D. Per germline, CDR1 SGHTA and CDR2 FQGTGA. The CDR3 contains 13 residues. The V and J ends lost 1 base and 6 bases respectively, with 8 bases between them. CDR3 loop: CASSLNPSDTQYF. The CDR3 DNA is TGTGCCAGCAGCTTAAACCCTTCGGATACGCAGTATTTT.

This clone was seen only a few times. The chain recombines TRBV7-9 with TRBJ1-5; no definite D call. Germline values: CDR1 SEHNR, CDR2 FQNEAQ (reference sequence). V gave up 0 bases and J gave up 6 bases, with 3 bases separating them. The CDR3 consists of 12 residues. The CDR3: CASSLAGQPQHF. CDR3 DNA: TGTGCCAGCAGCTTAGCCGGTCAGCCCCAGCATTTT. Combining the CDR3 with reference TRBV7-9 and TRBJ1-5 gives the whole variable domain DTGVSQNPRHKITKRGQNVTFRCDPISEHNRLYWYRQTLGQGPEFLTYFQNEAQLEKSRLLSDRFSAERPKGSFSTLEIQRTEQGDSAMYLCASSLAGQPQHFGDGTRLSIL.

The rearrangement uses TRBV5-1 and TRBJ1-1; no clear D. V was clipped by 1 base and J by 4 bases, with 14 bases between them. Per germline, CDR1 SGHRS and CDR2 YFSETQ. This CDR3 comprises 15 residues. The CDR3: CASSLTGSGFTEAFF. The CDR3 coding sequence is TGCGCCAGCAGCTTGACGGGATCCGGGTTCACTGAAGCTTTCTTT.

This rearrangement joins TRBV3-1 (or the pseudogene TRBV3-2) to TRBJ2-3; perhaps TRBD2 as D (7 bases). Trimming stripped 1 base from V and 5 bases from J, with 16 bases between. This CDR3 has 16 residues. CDR1 LGHDT and CDR2 YNNKEL come from the germline V gene (reference sequence). The CDR3 sequence: CASSQVAGALGDTQYF. The CDR3 nucleotides are TGTGCCAGCAGCCAAGTGGCGGGGGCGTTGGGAGATACGCAGTATTTT.

This clone was picked up a small number of times. The V call is TRBV14, the J call TRBJ2-7; no clear D gene. The germline V gene has CDR1 SGHDN and CDR2 FVKESK. There are 13 residues in the CDR3. The V end was cut by 1 base, the J end by 11 bases, with 15 bases between. CDR3 loop: CASSQGPLTMKYF. The CDR3 DNA follows: TGTGCCAGCAGCCAAGGCCCTTTGACCATGAAGTACTTC.

This chain connects TRBV12-3 or TRBV12-4 to TRBJ1-1; D is unclear. Trimming removed 2 bases from V and 3 bases from J, with 7 bases in between. The CDR3 extends over 13 amino acids. CDR3 residues: CASSLIVDTEAFF. The CDR3 DNA follows: TGTGCCAGCAGTTTAATCGTGGACACTGAAGCTTTCTTT.